A selection of T cell receptor beta chains follows, all from one sample in a study of blood T cell repertoires in COVID-19. Sequencing was performed with immunoSEQ multiplex PCR; in TCRdb, only in-frame clones are kept and a portion is missing. The sample yields fewer than 450,000 clones, around 91% seen once. The sample was PBMCs or T cells enriched from blood (not recorded which). The receptor source for this set is a man aged 18 to 29 who had recovered from COVID-19. CDR3s include the opening cysteine and the closing phenylalanine or tryptophan. The D gene is left open where the match is weak. A row's size may be missing; if present it is once, few, many or a size class.

v_gene,d_gene,j_gene,abundance,CDR3aa,CDR3nt
TRBV19,-,TRBJ1-6,-,CASRGQGNNSPLHF,TGTGCCAGTAGGGGGCAGGGAAATAATTCACCCCTCCACTTT
TRBV6-1,-,TRBJ1-3,-,CASSEALARSGNTIYF,TGTGCCAGCAGTGAAGCGCTGGCCCGCTCTGGAAACACCATATATTTT
TRBV28,-,TRBJ1-1,-,CASSYPKSEAFF,TGTGCCAGCAGTTACCCCAAGAGTGAAGCTTTCTTT
TRBV24-1,-,TRBJ2-7,-,CATSDRNRAGEQYF,TGTGCCACCAGTGACCGAAACAGGGCCGGCGAGCAGTACTTC
TRBV28,-,TRBJ1-1,-,CASSLYGGEAFF,TGTGCCAGTAGTTTATATGGCGGTGAAGCTTTCTTT
TRBV12-5,-,TRBJ1-1,once,CASGLGGGAFF,TGTGCTAGTGGTCTCGGGGGTGGAGCTTTCTTT
TRBV7-2,TRBD2,TRBJ2-7,once,CASSLEATSGSYEQYF,TGTGCCAGCAGCTTAGAGGCGACTAGCGGGTCCTACGAGCAGTACTTC
TRBV28,-,TRBJ1-5,-,CASSLTHQPQHF,TGTGCCAGCAGCCTTACTCATCAGCCCCAGCATTTT
TRBV29-1,-,TRBJ2-7,-,CSVAAVSSYEQYF,TGCAGCGTTGCGGCGGTGAGCTCCTACGAGCAGTACTTC
TRBV2,-,TRBJ2-7,-,CASGPGHPPYEQYF,TGTGCCAGCGGACCGGGACACCCACCCTACGAGCAGTACTTC
TRBV28,TRBD1,TRBJ2-1,once,CASSNPGQDYNEQFF,TGTGCCAGCAGTAACCCGGGACAGGACTACAATGAGCAGTTCTTC
TRBV7-2,-,TRBJ2-1,-,CASSFPEGGGNEQFF,TGTGCCAGCAGCTTCCCAGAAGGGGGGGGCAATGAGCAGTTCTTC
TRBV6-5,-,TRBJ2-5,once,CASRRGSQETQYF,TGTGCCAGCAGACGGGGGTCCCAAGAGACCCAGTACTTC
TRBV24-1,TRBD1,TRBJ1-2,-,CATSESGTGLGYTF,TGTGCCACCAGTGAGTCCGGGACAGGGCTTGGCTACACCTTC
TRBV3-1/TRBV3-2,-,TRBJ2-3,-,CASSHRVSGFSTDTQYF,TGTGCCAGCAGCCACCGCGTATCGGGGTTTAGCACAGATACGCAGTATTTT
TRBV27,-,TRBJ2-7,-,CASSLAGTYEQYF,TGTGCCAGCAGTTTGGCGGGGACCTACGAGCAGTACTTC
TRBV5-4,-,TRBJ1-4,-,CASSWTTGTNEKLFF,TGTGCCAGCAGCTGGACAACAGGGACTAATGAAAAACTGTTTTTT
TRBV28,TRBD1,TRBJ1-2,-,CASSLYDRGGTF,TGTGCCAGCAGTTTATACGACAGGGGGGGCACCTTC
TRBV5-1,TRBD1,TRBJ1-4,-,CASSPGAGTVINEKLFF,TGCGCCAGCAGCCCCGGCGCCGGGACAGTAATTAATGAAAAACTGTTTTTT
TRBV2,TRBD1,TRBJ2-7,-,CASRMDRGGYEQYF,TGTGCCAGCAGAATGGACAGGGGAGGATACGAGCAGTACTTC
TRBV5-1,TRBD1,TRBJ1-2,-,CASSFTGTGNLGYTF,TGCGCCAGCAGCTTCACCGGGACAGGGAACCTTGGCTACACCTTC
TRBV13,TRBD2,TRBJ2-7,-,CASSPRSGGGEQYF,TGTGCCAGCAGCCCTAGGAGCGGGGGTGGCGAGCAGTACTTC
TRBV6-1,-,TRBJ1-3,-,CASSAWHGGESGNTIYF,TGTGCCAGCAGTGCCTGGCACGGGGGAGAAAGTGGAAACACCATATATTTT
TRBV15,TRBD2,TRBJ2-7,few,CATSNGLAYSYEQYF,TGTGCCACCAGCAATGGACTAGCGTATTCCTACGAGCAGTACTTC
TRBV24-1,-,TRBJ1-4,-,CATSATGSGEKLFF,TGTGCCACCAGTGCCACAGGGTCGGGCGAAAAACTGTTTTTT
TRBV28,-,TRBJ1-2,-,CASAGGTRGHFPGYTF,TGTGCCAGCGCCGGGGGAACCCGAGGGCACTTTCCTGGCTACACCTTC
TRBV6-6,-,TRBJ2-2,-,CASAVGAANTGELFF,TGTGCCAGCGCTGTTGGGGCGGCGAACACCGGGGAGCTGTTTTTT